These T cell receptor beta chains were read from a single sample in a study of human T cells and chemical hapten exposure. TCRdb recomputed calls from the RACE reads with MiXCR, one row per CDR3 protein. This sample has a few hundred thousand distinct CDR3 sequences, with 4.8% found just once. This sample comprised whole blood, obtained in connection with sensitization to the hapten diphenylcyclopropenone (DPC). These receptors were taken from a woman between 50 and 59 years old with alopecia areata. Some clones in this sample may be carry-over from other donors' samples. Each CDR3 is given with its conserved first and last residue. Fields, in order: J gene, clone size, V gene, D gene, CDR3 protein, CDR3 DNA. The D gene is left open where the match is weak. Clone size is not always given. Where it is, it says once, few, many or a class for expanded clones.

TRBJ2-7 | few | TRBV6-5 | . | CASSLNRNDPYEQYF | TGTGCCAGCAGCCTGAATCGAAACGACCCCTACGAGCAGTACTTC
TRBJ2-7 | few | TRBV6-6 | . | CASSYFVVGTYEQYF | TGTGCCAGCAGTTATTTCGTTGTGGGCACCTACGAGCAGTACTTC
TRBJ2-1 | . | TRBV5-8 | TRBD2 | CASSLEGLAGNEQFF | TGTGCCAGCAGCTTGGAGGGACTAGCGGGGAATGAGCAGTTCTTC
TRBJ2-3 | many | TRBV12-3/TRBV12-4 | TRBD1 | CASSPTGAQGDTQYF | TGTGCCAGCAGCCCTACAGGGGCCCAGGGAGATACGCAGTATTTT
TRBJ2-3 | . | TRBV11-3 | . | CASSKHGSTDTQYF | TGTGCCAGCAGCAAACACGGTAGCACAGATACGCAGTATTTT
TRBJ1-1 | many | TRBV30 | . | CAWRQPIRVLNTEAFF | TGTGCCTGGCGACAGCCGATACGCGTACTGAACACTGAAGCTTTCTTT
TRBJ1-4 | . | TRBV12-5 | . | CASGLTSGEKLFF | TGTGCTAGTGGTTTGACCTCCGGAGAAAAACTGTTTTTT
TRBJ2-6 | many | TRBV27 | TRBD1 | CASRDRALSGANVLTF | TGTGCCAGTCGCGACAGGGCCCTCTCTGGGGCCAACGTCCTGACTTTC
TRBJ2-7 | many | TRBV2 | . | CASSTGLGYEQYF | TGTGCCAGCAGTACGGGACTCGGATACGAGCAGTACTTC
TRBJ1-5 | many | TRBV18 | . | CASSPDRNQPQHF | TGTGCCAGCAGTCCGGACAGAAATCAGCCCCAGCATTTT
TRBJ1-5 | many | TRBV10-3 | . | CAISRAGPGGNQPQHF | TGTGCCATCAGTCGGGCAGGCCCAGGAGGCAATCAGCCCCAGCATTTT
TRBJ1-2 | few | TRBV20-1 | TRBD1 | CRMDRDHYGYTF | TGCAGAATGGACAGGGATCACTATGGCTACACCTTC
TRBJ1-4 | many | TRBV2 | . | CATGLISHEKLFF | TGTGCCACCGGTCTAATCTCGCATGAAAAACTGTTTTTT
TRBJ2-7 | . | TRBV27 | TRBD1 | CASSSQGQGRHF | TGTGCCAGCAGTTCGCAAGGACAGGGGAGGCACTTC
TRBJ2-7 | few | TRBV25-1 | TRBD2 | CASSLGLEAYEQYF | TGTGCCAGCAGTTTGGGACTAGAGGCGTACGAGCAGTACTTC
TRBJ1-2 | few | TRBV6-1 | . | CASSEAGQVANYGYTF | TGTGCCAGCAGTGAAGCTGGGCAGGTAGCTAACTATGGCTACACCTTC
TRBJ2-5 | many | TRBV7-6 | . | CASRPGVQETQYF | TGTGCCAGCAGACCAGGGGTGCAAGAGACCCAGTACTTC
TRBJ2-1 | many | TRBV28 | . | CASSLDDSWNEQFF | TGTGCCAGCAGTTTAGACGACTCGTGGAATGAGCAGTTCTTC
TRBJ1-5 | many | TRBV29-1 | . | CSVALVGNQPQHF | TGCAGCGTTGCATTAGTCGGCAATCAGCCCCAGCATTTT
TRBJ1-1 | many | TRBV10-3 | . | CAISGGMNTEAFF | TGTGCCATCAGTGGGGGGATGAACACTGAAGCTTTCTTT
TRBJ2-7 | many | TRBV6-5 | . | CASSYGAGEQYF | TGTGCCAGCAGTTACGGGGCAGGGGAGCAGTACTTC
TRBJ2-3 | few | TRBV5-1 | . | CASSSLDFGDTQYF | TGCGCCAGCAGCTCCCTTGACTTCGGAGATACGCAGTATTTT
TRBJ2-5 | many | TRBV28 | . | CASSFGSRTETQYF | TGTGCCAGCAGTTTCGGCTCCCGCACAGAGACCCAGTACTTC
TRBJ1-5 | many | TRBV29-1 | . | CSVAGPGQNQPQHF | TGCAGCGTTGCTGGACCGGGGCAAAATCAGCCCCAGCATTTT
TRBJ1-1 | many | TRBV7-9 | . | CASSLGALGEAFF | TGTGCCAGCAGCTTAGGGGCGTTGGGTGAAGCTTTCTTT
TRBJ1-5 | few | TRBV2 | . | CASEGGLGNQPQHF | TGTGCCAGCGAGGGCGGATTGGGCAATCAGCCCCAGCATTTT
TRBJ1-4 | . | TRBV2 | TRBD1 | CASTGGQGNAEKLFF | TGTGCCAGCACCGGGGGACAGGGCAACGCTGAAAAACTGTTTTTT
TRBJ1-1 | many | TRBV29-1 | . | CSVEDLGADTEAFF | TGCAGCGTTGAAGATTTGGGGGCTGACACTGAAGCTTTCTTT
TRBJ1-2 | many | TRBV7-9 | . | CASAGQEGSNYGYTF | TGTGCCAGCGCTGGTCAGGAGGGGTCTAACTATGGCTACACCTTC
TRBJ1-2 | many | TRBV29-1 | TRBD1 | CSVLTGPTSYTF | TGCAGCGTTCTGACAGGGCCTACTTCCTACACCTTC
TRBJ2-1 | few | TRBV29-1 | TRBD2 | CSVHGTSGRSYNEQFF | TGCAGCGTTCACGGGACTAGCGGGAGGAGCTACAATGAGCAGTTCTTC
TRBJ1-5 | many | TRBV6-2/TRBV6-3 | . | CASSDRLRGAGQPQHF | TGTGCCAGCAGTGACCGTCTCCGGGGGGCCGGACAGCCCCAGCATTTT
TRBJ2-3 | many | TRBV5-6 | . | CASSLVPIGTDTQYF | TGTGCCAGCAGCTTGGTTCCTATCGGCACAGATACGCAGTATTTT
TRBJ1-2 | many | TRBV12-3/TRBV12-4 | . | CASSLETGRRGYTF | TGTGCCAGCAGCCTAGAGACAGGCCGGCGGGGCTACACCTTC
TRBJ2-5 | many | TRBV7-8 | TRBD2 | CASSLGFRTSGGLGTQYF | TGTGCCAGCAGCTTAGGGTTCCGGACTAGCGGGGGTTTGGGGACCCAGTACTTC
TRBJ2-3 | many | TRBV29-1 | . | CSVEAPLAQTQYF | TGCAGCGTTGAAGCCCCCCTTGCCCAGACGCAGTATTTT
TRBJ2-5 | . | TRBV5-1 | TRBD2 | CASSYTSGGQETQYF | TGCGCCAGCAGCTACACGTCGGGGGGCCAAGAGACCCAGTACTTC
TRBJ1-1 | few | TRBV3-1 | . | CASSQDGLMNTEAFF | TGTGCCAGCAGCCAAGACGGGCTTATGAACACTGAAGCTTTCTTT
TRBJ2-1 | . | TRBV12-5 | TRBD1 | CASANRDRGRSYNEQFF | TGTGCTAGTGCTAACCGGGACAGGGGACGCTCCTACAATGAGCAGTTCTTC
TRBJ2-6 | many | TRBV7-2 | . | CASSLVGGAGSGANVLTF | TGTGCCAGCAGCTTAGTTGGCGGTGCAGGGTCGGGGGCCAACGTCCTGACTTTC
TRBJ2-1 | . | TRBV11-2 | TRBD1 | CASSWGQGGNEQFF | TGTGCCAGCAGCTGGGGACAGGGCGGGAATGAGCAGTTCTTC
TRBJ1-1 | many | TRBV6-6 | . | CASGSRDTEAFF | TGTGCCAGCGGCTCAAGGGACACTGAAGCTTTCTTT
TRBJ1-2 | many | TRBV10-2 | . | CASSESGESGYTF | TGCGCCAGCAGTGAGTCCGGGGAGTCTGGCTACACCTTC
TRBJ2-2 | . | TRBV30 | . | CAWSVYTGELFF | TGTGCCTGGAGTGTCTACACCGGGGAGCTGTTTTTT
TRBJ1-4 | many | TRBV30 | . | CAWSQSANEKLFF | TGTGCCTGGAGCCAGTCAGCTAATGAAAAACTGTTTTTT
TRBJ2-1 | few | TRBV13 | TRBD2 | CASSLGTSGLNEQFF | TGTGCCAGCAGCTTGGGGACTAGCGGTCTGAATGAGCAGTTCTTC
TRBJ1-1 | few | TRBV29-1 | . | CSVDGRTNTEAFF | TGCAGCGTTGATGGGAGGACAAACACTGAAGCTTTCTTT
TRBJ2-3 | many | TRBV7-2 | . | CASSLTRETDTQYF | TGTGCCAGCAGCTTGACCAGGGAGACAGATACGCAGTATTTT
TRBJ1-1 | . | TRBV5-5 | . | CASSLKVALNTEAFF | TGTGCCAGCAGCTTGAAAGTCGCGCTGAACACTGAAGCTTTCTTT
TRBJ1-2 | many | TRBV24-1 | . | CATSDVGSAANGYTF | TGTGCCACCAGTGATGTGGGATCTGCAGCGAATGGCTACACCTTC